The clone carrying this TCR beta chain was picked up a small number of times. The antigen is undetermined. The sample belongs to a study of cytomegalovirus exposure and HLA in healthy donors. The study's findings and limits: High sensitivity and specificity were reportedly achieved when the classifier diagnosed cytomegalovirus status. The study recorded about 160 TCR beta chains that were cytomegalovirus-associated.

Use of 60 Vbeta and 13 Jbeta primers characterized the PCR. Profiled with immunoSEQ multiplex PCR; TCRdb holds only in-frame clones, not every one. The sample lists about 180,000 clones, 84% seen once, with 1% to 1.5% in the top ten. Trimming removed 3 bases from V and 7 bases from J, with 21 bases in between. There are 16 residues in the CDR3. Germline lookup yields CDR1 SNHLY and CDR2 FYNNEI. This chain joins TRBV2 and TRBJ1-2, with a tentative D call TRBD1 (6 bases). Specimen: PBMCs. This receptor was obtained from a girl aged 2-9 years in good health and CMV-seropositive. CDR3 protein: CASSEAPWGQIGGYTF. The CDR3 bases are TGTGCCAGCAGTGAGGCCCCATGGGGGCAAATAGGTGGCTACACCTTC. The full variable domain, with the rest looked up from reference TRBV2 and TRBJ1-2, is EPEVTQTPSHQVTQMGQEVILRCVPISNHLYFYWYRQILGQKVEFLVSFYNNEISEKSEIFDDQFSVERPDGSNFTLKIRSTKLEDSAMYFCASSEAPWGQIGGYTFGSGTRLTVV.